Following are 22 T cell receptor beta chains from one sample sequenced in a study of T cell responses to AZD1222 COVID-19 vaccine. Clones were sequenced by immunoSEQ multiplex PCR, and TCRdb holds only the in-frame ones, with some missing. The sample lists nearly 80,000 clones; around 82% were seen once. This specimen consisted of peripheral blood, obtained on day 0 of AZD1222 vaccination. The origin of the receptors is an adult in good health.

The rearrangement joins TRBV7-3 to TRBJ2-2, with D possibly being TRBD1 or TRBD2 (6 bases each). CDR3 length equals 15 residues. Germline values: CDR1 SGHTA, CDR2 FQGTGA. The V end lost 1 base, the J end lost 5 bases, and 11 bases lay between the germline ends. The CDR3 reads CASSLIGGRTGELFF. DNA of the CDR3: TGTGCCAGCAGCTTAATAGGGGGGAGGACCGGGGAGCTGTTTTTT.

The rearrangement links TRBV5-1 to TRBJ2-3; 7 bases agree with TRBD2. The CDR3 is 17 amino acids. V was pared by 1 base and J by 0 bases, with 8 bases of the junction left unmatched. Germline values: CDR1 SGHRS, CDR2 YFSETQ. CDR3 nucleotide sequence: TGCGCCAGCAGCTTGTTATCGGGGAGGGACAGCACAGATACGCAGTATTTT. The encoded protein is CASSLLSGRDSTDTQYF.

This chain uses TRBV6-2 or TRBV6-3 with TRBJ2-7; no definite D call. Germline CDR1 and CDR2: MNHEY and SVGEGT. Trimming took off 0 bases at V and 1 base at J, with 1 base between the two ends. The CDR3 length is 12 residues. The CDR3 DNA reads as TGTGCCAGCAGTTACTCTTCCTACGAGCAGTACTTC. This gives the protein CASSYSSYEQYF.

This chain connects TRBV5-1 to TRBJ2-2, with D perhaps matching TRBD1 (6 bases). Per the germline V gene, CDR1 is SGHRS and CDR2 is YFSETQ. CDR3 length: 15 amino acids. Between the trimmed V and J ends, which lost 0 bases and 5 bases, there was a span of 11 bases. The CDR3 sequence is CASSLAGGETGELFF. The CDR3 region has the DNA TGCGCCAGCAGCTTGGCTGGGGGCGAGACCGGGGAGCTGTTTTTT.

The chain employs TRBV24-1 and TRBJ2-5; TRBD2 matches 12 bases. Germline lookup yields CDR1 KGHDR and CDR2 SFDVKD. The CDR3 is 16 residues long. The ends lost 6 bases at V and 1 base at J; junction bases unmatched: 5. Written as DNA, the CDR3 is TGTGCCACCAGTCCCCCGGGACTAGCGGGCCAAGAGACCCAGTACTTC. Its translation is CATSPPGLAGQETQYF.

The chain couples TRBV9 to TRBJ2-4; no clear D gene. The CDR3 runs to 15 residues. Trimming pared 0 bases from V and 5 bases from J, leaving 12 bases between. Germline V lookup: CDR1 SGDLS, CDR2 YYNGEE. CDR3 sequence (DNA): TGTGCCAGCAGCGTAGGTGGTCCGCCCGAAAACATTCAGTACTTC. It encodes CASSVGGPPENIQYF.

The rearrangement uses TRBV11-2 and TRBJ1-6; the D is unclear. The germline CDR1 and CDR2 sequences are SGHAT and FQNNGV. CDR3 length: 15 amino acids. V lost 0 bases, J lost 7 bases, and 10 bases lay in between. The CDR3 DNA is TGTGCCAGCAGCTTAGATACGGACTACAATTCACCCCTCCACTTT. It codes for CASSLDTDYNSPLHF.

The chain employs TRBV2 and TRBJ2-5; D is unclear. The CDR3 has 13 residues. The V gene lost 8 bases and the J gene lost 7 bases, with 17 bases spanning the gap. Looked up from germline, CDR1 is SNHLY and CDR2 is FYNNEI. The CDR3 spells CASSDVVLGTQYF. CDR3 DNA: TGTGCCAGCTCGGACGTGGTTTTAGGGACCCAGTACTTC.

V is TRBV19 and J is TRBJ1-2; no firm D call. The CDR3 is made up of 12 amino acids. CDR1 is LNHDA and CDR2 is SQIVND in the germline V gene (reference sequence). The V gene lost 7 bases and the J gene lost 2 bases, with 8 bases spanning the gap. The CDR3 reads CASTVSNYGYTF. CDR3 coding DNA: TGTGCCAGTACCGTTTCGAACTATGGCTACACCTTC.

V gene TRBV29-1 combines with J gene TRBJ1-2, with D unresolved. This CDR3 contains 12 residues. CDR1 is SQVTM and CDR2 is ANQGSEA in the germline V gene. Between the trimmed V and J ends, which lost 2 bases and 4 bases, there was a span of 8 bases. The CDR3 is CSVEREAYGYTF. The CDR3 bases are TGCAGCGTTGAAAGGGAGGCCTATGGCTACACCTTC.

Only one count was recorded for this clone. CDR3 residues: CAWSYGSGYTF. The CDR3 nucleotides are TGTGCCTGGAGTTATGGGAGTGGCTACACCTTC. The rearrangement links TRBV30 to TRBJ1-2, with unresolved D. The CDR3 covers 11 residues. The germline CDR1 and CDR2 sequences are GTSNPN and SVGIG (reference sequence). V lost 2 bases, J lost 7 bases, and 8 bases lay in between. The full variable domain, with the rest looked up from reference TRBV30 and TRBJ1-2, is SQTIHQWPATLVQPVGSPLSLECTVEGTSNPNLYWYRQAAGRGLQLLFYSVGIGQISSEVPQNLSASRPQDRQFILSSKKLLLSDSGFYLCAWSYGSGYTFGSGTRLTVV.

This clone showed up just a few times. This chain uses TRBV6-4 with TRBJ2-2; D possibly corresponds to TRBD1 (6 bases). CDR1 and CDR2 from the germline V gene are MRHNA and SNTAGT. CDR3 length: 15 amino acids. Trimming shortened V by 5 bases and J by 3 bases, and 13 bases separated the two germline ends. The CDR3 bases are TGTGCCAGCAGTCGAACCCCAGGGGACACCGGGGAGCTGTTTTTT. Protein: CASSRTPGDTGELFF.

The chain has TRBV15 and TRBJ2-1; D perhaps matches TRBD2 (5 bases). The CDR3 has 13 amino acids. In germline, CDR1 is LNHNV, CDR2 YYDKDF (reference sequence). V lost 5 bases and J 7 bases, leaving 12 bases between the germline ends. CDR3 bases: TGTGCCACCAGCGTAGTACAGCGGAATGAGCAGTTCTTC. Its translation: CATSVVQRNEQFF.

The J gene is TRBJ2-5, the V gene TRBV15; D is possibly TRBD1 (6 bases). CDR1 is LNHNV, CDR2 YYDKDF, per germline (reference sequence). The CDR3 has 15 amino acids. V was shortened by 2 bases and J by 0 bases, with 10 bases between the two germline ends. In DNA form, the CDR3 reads TGTGCCACCAGCAGACCCACAGGGTACCAAGAGACCCAGTACTTC. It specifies CATSRPTGYQETQYF.

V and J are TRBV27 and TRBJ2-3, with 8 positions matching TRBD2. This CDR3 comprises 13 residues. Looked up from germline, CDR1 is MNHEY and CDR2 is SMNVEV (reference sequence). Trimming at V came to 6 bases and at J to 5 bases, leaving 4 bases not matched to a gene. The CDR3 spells CASRAGAQDTQYF. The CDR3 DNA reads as TGTGCCAGCAGAGCGGGAGCGCAAGATACGCAGTATTTT.

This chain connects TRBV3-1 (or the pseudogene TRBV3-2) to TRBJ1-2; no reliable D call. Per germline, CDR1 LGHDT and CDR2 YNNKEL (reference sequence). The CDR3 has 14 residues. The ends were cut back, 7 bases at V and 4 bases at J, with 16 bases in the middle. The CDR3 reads CASTPQARGYGYTF. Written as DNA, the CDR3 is TGTGCCAGCACCCCCCAGGCCCGGGGCTATGGCTACACCTTC.

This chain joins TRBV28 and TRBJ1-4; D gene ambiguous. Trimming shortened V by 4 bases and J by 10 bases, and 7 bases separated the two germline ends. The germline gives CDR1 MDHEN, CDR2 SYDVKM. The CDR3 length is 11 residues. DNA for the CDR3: TGTGCCAGCAGTTACTTTGGAAAACTGTTTTTT. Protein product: CASSYFGKLFF.

In nucleotides, the CDR3 is TGTGCCAGCAGCTTAGGTAGCGGGGAAGAGACCCAGTACTTC. It codes for CASSLGSGEETQYF. This chain uses TRBV7-9 with TRBJ2-5; 8 bases agree with TRBD2. This CDR3 contains 14 residues. J was trimmed by 3 bases and V by 1 base; bases with no gene match: 1. CDR1 is SEHNR, CDR2 FQNEAQ, per germline (reference sequence).

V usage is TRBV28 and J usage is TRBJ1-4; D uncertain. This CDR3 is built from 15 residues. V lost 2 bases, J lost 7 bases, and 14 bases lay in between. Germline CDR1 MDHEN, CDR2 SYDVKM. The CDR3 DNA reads TGTGCCAGCAGTTTAGGCATGGGGTGGGGTGAAAAACTGTTTTTT. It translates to CASSLGMGWGEKLFF.

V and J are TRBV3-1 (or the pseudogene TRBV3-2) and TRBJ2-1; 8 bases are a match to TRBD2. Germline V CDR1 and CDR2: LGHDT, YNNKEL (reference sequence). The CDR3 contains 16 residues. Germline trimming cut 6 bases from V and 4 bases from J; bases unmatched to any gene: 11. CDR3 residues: CASRKDPAGVYNEQFF. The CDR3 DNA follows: TGTGCCAGCAGAAAGGATCCAGCGGGGGTTTACAATGAGCAGTTCTTC.

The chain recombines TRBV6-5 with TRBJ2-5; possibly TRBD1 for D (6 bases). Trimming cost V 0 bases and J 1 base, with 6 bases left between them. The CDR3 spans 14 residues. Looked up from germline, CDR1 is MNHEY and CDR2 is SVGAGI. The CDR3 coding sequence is TGTGCCAGCAGTTACTCGGACAGCCAAGAGACCCAGTACTTC. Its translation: CASSYSDSQETQYF.

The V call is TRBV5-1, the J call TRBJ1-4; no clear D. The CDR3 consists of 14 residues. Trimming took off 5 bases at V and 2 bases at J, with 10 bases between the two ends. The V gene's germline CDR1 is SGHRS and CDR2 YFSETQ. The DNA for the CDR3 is TGCGCCAGCAGTTCTGAGAGGACTAATGAAAAACTGTTTTTT. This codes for CASSSERTNEKLFF.